Presented here are 14 T cell receptor beta chains from one specimen sequenced in a study of blood T cell repertoires in COVID-19. Data came from immunoSEQ multiplex PCR; TCRdb stores just in-frame clones and leaves some out. This sample has about 74,000 clones; around 83% occur once, and the top ten carry less than 45%. The sequenced sample was peripheral blood. The receptor source for this set is a man aged 80 or over with acute or convalescent COVID-19.

The rearrangement links TRBV11-2 to TRBJ1-1; TRBD1 is a possible D gene (6 bases). The V end lost 2 bases, the J end lost 3 bases, and 10 bases lay between the germline ends. CDR1 and CDR2 (germline): SGHAT, FQNNGV. CDR3 length: 14 amino acids. The CDR3 reads CASSLQGTDTEAFF. The CDR3, as DNA: TGTGCCAGCAGCTTACAGGGGACCGACACTGAAGCTTTCTTT.

The sample holds a few counts of this clone. This rearrangement joins TRBV5-4 to TRBJ2-7; D perhaps matches TRBD1 (5 bases). V was shortened by 2 bases and J by 1 base, with 13 bases between the two germline ends. Germline loops: CDR1 SGHNT, CDR2 YYREEE (reference sequence). The CDR3 spans 15 residues. CDR3 protein: CASSLEGAASYEQYF. In DNA form, the CDR3 reads TGTGCCAGCAGCTTAGAAGGGGCAGCGTCCTACGAGCAGTACTTC.

This clone was counted a single time. This sequence joins TRBV3-1 (or the pseudogene TRBV3-2) and TRBJ2-7; 8 nucleotides match TRBD1. The CDR3 consists of 15 residues. Per the germline V gene, CDR1 is LGHDT and CDR2 is YNNKEL (reference sequence). V gave up 3 bases and J gave up 3 bases; unmatched junction bases: 7. CDR3 sequence (DNA): TGTGCCAGCAGCCATATAGGACAGGGTCTCTACGAGCAGTACTTC. It is translated as CASSHIGQGLYEQYF.

The chain combines TRBV5-1 with TRBJ2-2; D is possibly TRBD2 (5 bases). Trimming left V 0 bases short and J 0 bases short, with 12 bases between. This CDR3 is 17 amino acids long. Germline CDR1 reads SGHRS; CDR2 reads YFSETQ. DNA of the CDR3: TGCGCCAGCAGCTTGGCCTCGGGATCAACGAACACCGGGGAGCTGTTTTTT. It codes for CASSLASGSTNTGELFF.

V and J are TRBV15 and TRBJ1-4, with D possibly TRBD1 on 5 matching bases. Trimming removed 2 bases at V and 4 bases at J, with 11 bases between. The CDR3 runs 15 residues. CDR1 and CDR2 (germline): LNHNV, YYDKDF (reference sequence). The CDR3: CATSRSTAYNEKLFF. The CDR3 nucleotides read TGTGCCACCAGCAGATCGACAGCGTATAATGAAAAACTGTTTTTT.

A remark on this clone: No conserved phenylalanine or tryptophan is present at the end of the CDR3, so a read error is the likely explanation. Because the CDR3's place on the DNA is in doubt, the DNA is left out and the CDR3 is given as listed by TCRdb. V and J are TRBV21-1 and TRBJ1-1. TRBV21-1 is a pseudogene locus. A total of 9 residues make up the CDR3, ends included. CDR3 sequence: CAPRVESFL.

The chain couples TRBV7-9 to TRBJ1-3; D call uncertain. The CDR3 length is 16 residues. V was pared by 2 bases and J by 1 base, with 12 bases between. CDR1 and CDR2 from the germline V gene are SEHNR and FQNEAQ (reference sequence). The CDR3 spells CASSLLSVLSGNTIYF. CDR3 nucleotides: TGTGCCAGCAGCTTATTGTCGGTTTTGTCTGGAAACACCATATATTTT.

The chain recombines TRBV3-1 (or the pseudogene TRBV3-2) with TRBJ2-4, with 7 positions matching TRBD1. The CDR3 sequence is 17 residues long. V lost 0 bases to trimming and J lost 0 bases; unmatched junction nucleotides: 5. Germline values: CDR1 LGHDT, CDR2 YNNKEL (reference sequence). The CDR3 loop reads CASSQEGDSLAKNIQYF. CDR3 nucleotide sequence: TGTGCCAGCAGCCAAGAGGGGGACAGTCTAGCCAAAAACATTCAGTACTTC.

The chain carries TRBV4-1 and TRBJ1-1, with 7 positions matching TRBD1. Germline CDR1 and CDR2: MGHRA and YSYEKL. V was clipped by 1 base and J by 7 bases; unmatched bases: 9. The CDR3 spans 15 residues. This CDR3 reads CASSQGDSGVREAFF. Here the CDR3 DNA reads TGCGCCAGCAGCCAAGGGGACAGTGGGGTGCGTGAAGCTTTCTTT.

V is TRBV28 and J is TRBJ2-7, with D possibly being TRBD2 (6 bases). The CDR3 is 13 residues long. Germline CDR1 reads MDHEN; CDR2 reads SYDVKM. V dropped 5 bases and J dropped 3 bases, with 11 bases sitting between them. The CDR3 nucleotides read TGTGCCAGCAGTCAGGGACTTGGCTACGAGCAGTACTTC. This sequence encodes CASSQGLGYEQYF.

The J gene is TRBJ2-1, the V gene TRBV3-1 (or the pseudogene TRBV3-2); the match to TRBD2 covers 11 bases. Germline CDR1 is LGHDT and CDR2 is YNNKEL (reference sequence). CDR3 length equals 18 residues. Germline trimming cut 3 bases from V and 0 bases from J; bases unmatched to any gene: 7. The DNA for the CDR3 is TGTGCCAGCAGCCACCAAGCAACTAGCGGGAGCTCCTACAATGAGCAGTTCTTC. It codes for CASSHQATSGSSYNEQFF.

This clone was detected once. The chain has TRBV27 and TRBJ1-2; 7 bases align to TRBD1. This CDR3 has 17 amino acids. Germline values: CDR1 MNHEY, CDR2 SMNVEV (reference sequence). Germline trimming cut 0 bases from V and 1 base from J; bases unmatched to any gene: 8. The CDR3 loop is CASSLSGPGGDNYGYTF. As DNA, the CDR3 is TGTGCCAGCAGTTTATCGGGTCCAGGGGGTGATAACTATGGCTACACCTTC.

The rearrangement uses TRBV4-1 and TRBJ2-3, with TRBD2 as a possible D gene (7 bases). Germline lookup yields CDR1 MGHRA and CDR2 YSYEKL. The germline V and J ends were trimmed by 4 bases and 2 bases, with 13 bases remaining between them. This CDR3 comprises 15 residues. The CDR3 loop reads CASSPRAGATDTQYF. The CDR3 DNA sequence: TGCGCCAGCAGCCCGAGGGCGGGGGCCACAGATACGCAGTATTTT.

The chain uses TRBV28 and TRBJ1-2; 12 nucleotides align to TRBD1. With 1 base clipped from V and 5 bases from J, the junction kept 5 bases outside the gene matches. In germline, CDR1 is MDHEN, CDR2 SYDVKM. The CDR3 consists of 16 residues. CDR3 amino acids: CASSLSAGQGAYGYTF. For the CDR3, the DNA is TGTGCCAGCAGTTTATCAGCGGGACAGGGGGCTTATGGCTACACCTTC.